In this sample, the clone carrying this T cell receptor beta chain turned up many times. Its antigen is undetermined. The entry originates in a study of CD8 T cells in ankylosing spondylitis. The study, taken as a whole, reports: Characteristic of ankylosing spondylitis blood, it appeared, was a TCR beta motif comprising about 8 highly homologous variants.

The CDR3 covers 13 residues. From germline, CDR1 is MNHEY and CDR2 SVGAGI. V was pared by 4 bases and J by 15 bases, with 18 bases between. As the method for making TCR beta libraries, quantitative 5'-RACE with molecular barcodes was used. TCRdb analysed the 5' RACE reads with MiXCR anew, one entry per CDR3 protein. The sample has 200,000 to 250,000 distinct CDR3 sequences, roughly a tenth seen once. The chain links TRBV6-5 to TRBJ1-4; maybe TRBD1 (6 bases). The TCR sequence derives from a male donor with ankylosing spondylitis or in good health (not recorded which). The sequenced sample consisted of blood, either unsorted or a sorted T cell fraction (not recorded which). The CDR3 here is CASSSHASGQLFF. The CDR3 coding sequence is TGTGCCAGCAGTTCCCACGCATCGGGACAATTGTTTTTT.